This entry concerns a single T cell receptor beta chain. Its antigen remains unidentified. No quality values exist for individual bases; no much larger clone is one base distant. Library creation used the immunoSEQ multiplex PCR assay. For the multiplex PCR, a mixture combining 60 forward primers for TCR Vbeta segments and 13 reverse primers for TCR Jbeta segments was used. Amplification of the CDR3 region of rearranged TCR beta genes was performed with a multiplex PCR assay on genomic DNA. The Illumina HiSeq System was used to sequence the amplified TCR beta libraries as 87-base-pair reads. In the paper's pipeline: Across the 500 to 850 repertoires, a later analysis counted some 80 million unique TCR beta chains, roughly 11 million of which were shared by at least two donors. To remove PCR and sequencing errors, raw reads were error-corrected and collapsed into unique sequences using a nearest-neighbor algorithm that merged closely related sequences. CDR3 sequences were aligned to IMGT reference sequences to assign V, D and J gene segments. Each retained sequence needed at least a six-nucleotide match to both a V gene segment and a J gene segment. Rearrangements were called productive when the CDR3 lacked stop codons and stayed in frame with V and J; all others were non-productive. CDR3 was defined by IMGT convention, running from the second conserved V-encoded cysteine to the conserved J-encoded phenylalanine. Sequences without an unambiguous match to a single V gene segment were excluded from the earlier analysis of almost 600 of the donors. An earlier analysis of several hundred of the donors classified V segments as functional when productive rearrangements were above 56.7% and as segregating when the standard deviation between donors was above 5%. A statistical classification framework was built to diagnose cytomegalovirus status from the catalog of TCR beta chain sequences. A later analysis assigned V and J genes by comparing TCR nucleotide sequences with IMGT/GENE-DB human TR gene sequences. In a later analysis, CDR3 sequences and most-parsimonious VDJ recombination scenarios were assigned using the TCRdist pipeline. A later analysis defined each TCR beta chain by its CDR3 amino acid sequence plus V-gene family, and excluded reads lacking a unique V-gene family. To address suspected cross-contamination and a sequencing artifact, a later analysis removed a few hundred highly shared, low-generation-probability nucleotide sequences. A later analysis calculated a clonal expansion index for each public chain from normalized within-repertoire ranks of inferred template counts. In a later analysis, generation probabilities were computed using a VDJ recombination model fitted to out-of-frame rearrangements, and the results were checked against IGoR. A later analysis scored TCR-TCR, TCR-HLA and TCR-CMV co-occurrence with hypergeometric tests, applying a repertoire-size bias correction to TCR pairs. False discovery rates were estimated in a later analysis by permuting HLA or CMV assignments 20 times. In a later analysis, co-occurring TCRs were grouped using DBSCAN, and TCRdist sequence similarity was added for clustering within HLA-allele-positive subsets. For co-occurrence clustering, repertoires with fewer than 30,000 or more than 120,000 public chains were excluded, along with four to six repertoires with anomalous nucleotide sharing. Imported from immuneACCESS, the table was reduced by TCRdb to in-frame sequences with V and J called. These copies leave out some clones; in studies compared against another copy, an unresolved V gene accounts for under half, and the cause of the remainder is not known. The V and J calls and clone size were taken over from that table, and D and trimming were inferred from the DNA. This sample holds some 160,000 clones; 65% to 90% were observed only once. The ten largest clones add up to under 6.5% of the sample.

These data come from a study of cytomegalovirus exposure and HLA in healthy donors (dated by TCRdb to about 2017). Background for the entire study: In an earlier analysis of 450 to 750 of the donors, around 300 Gb of sequence data and approximately 120 million unique TCR beta sequences from about 180 million T cells were reported. Among a few hundred genotyped donors of the cohort, an average of around 240,000 unique TCR beta nucleotide sequences were sequenced per donor, about a sixth of them non-productive. A later genetic analysis used genome-wide SNP genotypes for 398 of the 666 donors, treating that subset as a discovery cohort. All discovery cohort repertoires had been generated using a single sequencing platform. The study was designed to test whether signatures of past pathogen exposure could be identified by cataloging public T cell receptors. Roughly 300 gigabases of sequencing data and tens of millions of unique TCR sequences were included in an early release covering several hundred HLA-typed donors. The study profiled the T cell repertoires of 500 to 800 subjects by immunosequencing and related them to cytomegalovirus serostatus. Rather than drawing on any new phenotypic data, the later analysis identified candidate immune exposures from TCR beta sequences and the way those sequences occurred across donors. HLA typing covered class I and class II loci at four-digit resolution. To predict cytomegalovirus infection status, the study brought together high-throughput TCR immunosequencing, statistical association of individual TCRs with disease status, and machine learning. A separate validation cohort of roughly 110 different subjects was used in addition to the 666-subject first cohort. The genetic ancestry cluster associated with self-reported Caucasian donors included about 84% of the approximately 400 genotyped donors. A later analysis re-examined previously published TCR beta repertoires from roughly 720 donors and added high-resolution HLA genotyping to investigate patterns of TCR occurrence. Typing coverage varied by locus: roughly 620-630 donors for A, B, C, DRB1 and DQB1; about 520 for DQA1; more than 600 for DPA1; approximately 470 for DPB1. Roughly five DR-DQ haplotypes were handled as single units for association and clustering because linkage in the cohort was strong. Donor age, sex, ethnicity and CMV serostatus were compiled together with the repertoire data. An earlier analysis of 587 of the donors used high-throughput TCR beta sequencing to judge whether each TCR beta V gene segment behaved as functional or pseudogenic. General study outcomes and caveats: In both the original and validation cohorts, the classifier was reported to diagnose cytomegalovirus status with high specificity and sensitivity. An earlier analysis of some 590 of the donors showed that most TCR beta V segments appeared in productive rearrangements either about 87% or about 30% of the time, which broadly matched IMGT annotations. The presence/absence analyses assumed that sequencing depth was roughly uniform across donors, and that assumption may not be true. A further reported finding was that TCR beta sequences accurately predicted the HLA-A and HLA-B alleles for most subjects in the first cohort. According to a later analysis, TCR association rates differed among HLA loci, with DRB1 alleles showing the most associated TCRs and HLA-C alleles showing the fewest. Across donors, most TCR sequences were observed very rarely, whereas some public TCRs were present in many individuals. A later analysis found that most CMV-associated TCR beta chains appeared HLA-restricted, with HLA associations seemingly driven largely by CMV exposure. In vitro tests confirmed that three of the cytomegalovirus-associated TCR beta chains recognize cytomegalovirus antigens. The cohort was sequenced for TCR beta chains only, and without alpha or paired-chain data the features that could be detected were limited. In the study, approximately 150 TCR beta chains were listed as associated with cytomegalovirus. CMV serostatus was the only immune exposure information available for the cohort. Correlated functional status among segregating V segments might be attributable to linkage disequilibrium, but an unknown experimental factor could not be ruled out. Specific HLA alleles were associated with more than 15,000 TCR beta sequences at a false discovery rate of 0.05 in a later analysis. Strong co-occurrence of HLA alleles, especially DR and DQ, made assigning TCR associations to individual alleles difficult. Because some donors lacked HLA typing at each locus, the association tests relied only on the typed subset. Some IMGT-functional V segments, including TRBV6-2 and TRBV6-3, could not be distinguished by the 87-base-pair reads and were therefore excluded. A group of highly shared sequence variants was considered likely to be a technical artifact of the sequencing pipeline. According to a later analysis, parvovirus B19, influenza, CMV and Epstein-Barr virus appeared linked to several top co-occurrence clusters. The authors suggested that the approach could potentially be extended to other disease states and immunological phenotypes. Compared with equally common non-associated chains, HLA-associated TCR beta chains in a later analysis were more clonally expanded and had lower generation probabilities. V-gene and J-gene trimming of TCR beta chains was associated with a missense DCLRE1C variant in a later genetic analysis, and the association was replicated in an independent cohort. According to a later genetic analysis, donors in an Asian-associated ancestry cluster had fewer N-insertions in productive TCRs than the roughly 700-donor mean. About 17 rarely observed V segments, including chromosome 9 orphons, were excluded from the earlier analysis of some 590 of the donors because counts were too low.

In total, approximately 610 healthy bone marrow donors made up the cohort. At the time of sampling, every cohort member was nominally healthy, though immune exposures that went unrecorded were likely present. The donor tested CMV seropositive and was one of the 289 seropositive cohort members. A peripheral blood sample was collected from each donor, and TCR beta sequencing was performed on peripheral blood mononuclear cells. The Qiagen DNeasy Blood Extraction Kit was used to extract genomic DNA from the blood cell samples. Based on the germline V gene, the CDR1 and CDR2 sequences are MGHDK and SYGVNS. From cysteine to phenylalanine, the CDR3 is 15 amino acids long. CDR3 DNA only is kept here, 45 bases in frame from base 1. At the junction V is shortened by 1 base and J by 6 bases; bases outside the gene matches: 8.

The sample taken for sequencing was PBMCs. The receptor's source is a middle-aged man in good health and CMV-seropositive. The V and J segments used are TRBV25-1 and TRBJ1-2, with 7 bases aligning to TRBD1. The DNA reads TGTGCCAGCAGTGAATCTCGGACAGGCGACGATGGCTACACCTTC. It translates to CASSESRTGDDGYTF.